The 6 T cell receptor beta chains below come from one sample, sequenced in a study of T cell responses to AZD1222 COVID-19 vaccine (TCRdb year 2021). Sample time point, as interpreted from the label and publication: about 28 days (+/-7) after the second vaccine dose. Read against the paper, the sample's treatment or condition label means: meningococcal conjugate vaccine given as trial control. The library came from the immunoSEQ multiplex PCR assay. TCRdb retrieved this table from immuneACCESS and kept in-frame rearrangements only. Not all clones are present; in checked studies, unresolved V genes account for under half, and no reason is known for the remainder. This sample comprises 120,000 to 150,000 clones, approximately 85% of them detected only once. The ten biggest clones cover roughly 5.4% of the sample. Material: peripheral blood, obtained 28 days after the second dose of the MenACWY control vaccine. These receptors came from an adult who received the MenACWY meningococcal vaccine as a control.

In its sample, this clone was seen once. In nucleotides, the CDR3 is TGTGCCATCAGCGCCGGGACCGGGAGGGAGCCCCAGCATTTT. Its protein product is CAISAGTGREPQHF. The V and J genes are TRBV10-3 and TRBJ1-5; perhaps TRBD1 as D (5 bases). Trimming cost V 6 bases and J 8 bases, with 17 bases left between them. CDR3 size: 14 residues. The germline V gene encodes CDR1 ENHRY and CDR2 SYGVKD.

The table lists this clone with many counts. The chain links TRBV30 to TRBJ2-7; 8 bases align to TRBD2. Unmatched junction bases numbered 6, after V lost 0 bases and J lost 5 bases. This CDR3 comprises 14 residues. CDR1 GTSNPN and CDR2 SVGIG come from the germline V gene (reference sequence). The CDR3 region has the DNA TGTGCCTGGAGTGTCCGGGGGGGGATTCACGAGCAGTACTTC. It specifies CAWSVRGGIHEQYF.

This clone occurred a few times. The chain recombines TRBV24-1 with TRBJ1-5; no firm D call. The CDR3 covers 14 residues. V was shortened by 3 bases and J by 3 bases, with 8 bases between the two germline ends. Looked up from germline, CDR1 is KGHDR and CDR2 is SFDVKD. CDR3 sequence (DNA): TGTGCCACCAGTGATGCTTCATTCAATCAGCCCCAGCATTTT. Its translation: CATSDASFNQPQHF.

V gene TRBV12-3 or TRBV12-4 combines with J gene TRBJ1-1, with D unclear. The CDR3 has 13 residues. With 1 base removed from V and 4 bases from J, the gap between germline ends came to 7 bases. CDR3 loop: CASSLGGSTEAFF. The CDR3 nucleotides read TGTGCCAGCAGTTTAGGAGGGAGCACTGAAGCTTTCTTT.

V is TRBV12-3 or TRBV12-4 and J is TRBJ2-2; D might be TRBD1 (5 bases). V was clipped by 5 bases and J by 8 bases, with 9 bases between them. The CDR3 covers 12 residues. The CDR3 sequence: CASSLTGGELFF. The CDR3, as DNA: TGTGCCAGCAGTCTAACAGGAGGGGAGCTGTTTTTT.

CDR3 loop: CSVVQPNTGELFF. DNA for the CDR3: TGCAGCGTTGTACAGCCGAACACCGGGGAGCTGTTTTTT. The chain links TRBV29-1 to TRBJ2-2; D remains unclear. Per the germline V gene, CDR1 is SQVTM and CDR2 is ANQGSEA. The CDR3 spans 13 residues. The ends were cut back, 4 bases at V and 0 bases at J, with 6 bases in the middle.